Listed below are T cell receptor beta chains from one sample, sequenced in a study of blood T cell repertoires in COVID-19. TCRdb's table, derived via immunoSEQ multiplex PCR, lists solely in-frame clones and lacks some. The repertoire has about 23,000 clones, 80% to 90% of them found once; the top ten carry around 20%. Sequences were obtained from peripheral blood. The receptors were sampled from a woman at least 80 years old with acute or convalescent COVID-19. The CDR3 runs from the conserved cysteine through the conserved F or W. D genes are given only for firm matches. A clone size is listed for some rows: how often the clone was seen (once, few, many), or a class if it is expanded.

>TRBJ2-7|-|-|TRBV5-1
CAPLGGSEYEQYF
TGCGCCCCCCTCGGAGGGTCGGAATACGAGCAGTACTTC
>TRBJ1-1|-|-|TRBV7-2
CASSLDRARGTEAFF
TGTGCCAGCAGCTTAGACAGGGCTAGGGGCACTGAAGCTTTCTTT
>TRBJ2-3|-|TRBD1|TRBV9
CASSAFQGVVSTDTQYF
TGTGCCAGCAGCGCATTCCAGGGGGTGGTAAGCACAGATACGCAGTATTTT
>TRBJ1-2|-|TRBD1|TRBV6-5
CASSRDRFYYGYTF
TGTGCCAGCAGTAGGGACAGGTTTTACTATGGCTACACCTTC
>TRBJ2-1|-|TRBD2|TRBV14
CASSVRTSGGYNEQFF
TGTGCCAGCAGCGTCCGGACTAGCGGTGGTTACAATGAGCAGTTCTTC
>TRBJ2-1|-|-|TRBV9
CASSVEGTGWSDEQFF
TGTGCCAGCAGCGTAGAGGGAACAGGGTGGAGTGATGAGCAGTTCTTC
>TRBJ2-7|-|TRBD1|TRBV29-1
CSAPPGQGPYEQYF
TGCAGCGCCCCTCCGGGACAGGGACCTTACGAGCAGTACTTC
>TRBJ1-2|-|TRBD1|TRBV18
CASSPPGTGAYGYTF
TGTGCCAGCTCACCACCCGGGACAGGGGCCTATGGCTACACCTTC
>TRBJ2-7|-|-|TRBV29-1
CSVDGPSEQYF
TGCAGCGTTGATGGTCCGAGCGAGCAGTACTTC
>TRBJ1-1|-|-|TRBV2
CASSERRNTEAFF
TGTGCCAGCAGTGAAAGGAGGAACACTGAAGCTTTCTTT
>TRBJ2-7|-|TRBD1|TRBV19
CASSPYGTGNYEQYF
TGTGCCAGTAGCCCATACGGGACAGGCAACTACGAGCAGTACTTC
>TRBJ2-3|-|-|TRBV9
CASSVTRERGDTQYF
TGTGCCAGCAGCGTAACCCGGGAGCGAGGCGATACGCAGTATTTT
>TRBJ2-3|-|TRBD2|TRBV18
CASSLALAGQTDTQYF
TGTGCCAGCTCACTCGCACTAGCGGGACAGACAGATACGCAGTATTTT
>TRBJ2-1|-|TRBD2|TRBV6-5
CASSGLAGVQEQFF
TGTGCCAGCAGCGGACTAGCGGGGGTACAAGAGCAGTTCTTC
>TRBJ2-1|-|-|TRBV4-1
CASSQDRDSAFGLDEQFF
TGCGCCAGCAGCCAAGATAGGGATAGCGCGTTCGGGCTCGATGAGCAGTTCTTC
>TRBJ1-2|-|TRBD1|TRBV2
CASSPRTGGNYGYTF
TGTGCCAGCAGCCCACGGACAGGGGGGAACTATGGCTACACCTTC
>TRBJ2-1|-|TRBD2|TRBV2
CAGQTASGSGDEQFF
TGTGCCGGGCAGACGGCTAGCGGGAGTGGGGATGAGCAGTTCTTC
>TRBJ2-5|once|TRBD2|TRBV6-6
CASRSGTSGLGETQYF
TGTGCCAGCAGGTCCGGGACTAGCGGACTAGGGGAGACCCAGTACTTC
>TRBJ2-4|-|TRBD2|TRBV4-1
CASSQLAGFAKNIQYF
TGCGCCAGCAGCCAATTAGCGGGCTTTGCCAAAAACATTCAGTACTTC
>TRBJ2-2|-|-|TRBV18
CASSPAGSTGELFF
TGTGCCAGCTCACCGGCAGGTTCCACCGGGGAGCTGTTTTTT
>TRBJ2-3|once|TRBD2|TRBV7-2
CASSLGGTSGSTDTQYF
TGTGCCAGCAGCTTAGGAGGGACTAGCGGGAGCACAGATACGCAGTATTTT
>TRBJ1-1|-|TRBD1|TRBV19
CASSPWTGSNTEAFF
TGTGCCAGTAGTCCCTGGACAGGGTCGAACACTGAAGCTTTCTTT
>TRBJ2-7|-|-|TRBV2
CASSGRDNYEQYF
TGTGCCAGCAGTGGCAGGGATAACTACGAGCAGTACTTC
>TRBJ1-1|-|-|TRBV9
CASSVATGLEAFF
TGTGCCAGCAGCGTAGCTACTGGACTTGAAGCTTTCTTT
>TRBJ2-7|-|-|TRBV3-1/TRBV3-2
CASSQEKVAEFYEQYF
TGTGCCAGCAGCCAAGAAAAGGTGGCGGAATTCTACGAGCAGTACTTC
>TRBJ1-3|few|TRBD1|TRBV7-9
CASSFGQGSGNTIYF
TGTGCCAGCAGCTTCGGACAGGGCTCTGGAAACACCATATATTTT
>TRBJ2-1|-|TRBD2|TRBV2
CASSETPPEAGGRQFF
TGTGCCAGCAGTGAAACCCCCCCCGAGGCGGGAGGGCGGCAGTTCTTC
>TRBJ1-2|-|-|TRBV12-3/TRBV12-4
CASSVQANYGYTF
TGTGCCAGCAGCGTACAAGCTAACTATGGCTACACCTTC
>TRBJ2-3|-|TRBD2|TRBV2
CASSEAKTSGRADTQYF
TGTGCCAGCAGTGAAGCAAAGACTAGCGGGAGGGCGGATACGCAGTATTTT
>TRBJ1-1|-|TRBD1|TRBV7-9
CASSLRTGGVEAFF
TGTGCCAGCAGCCTACGGACAGGGGGCGTTGAAGCTTTCTTT
>TRBJ1-1|-|TRBD1|TRBV25-1
CASSAYRGNSTEAFF
TGTGCCAGCAGTGCCTACAGGGGGAATAGCACTGAAGCTTTCTTT
>TRBJ2-2|-|-|TRBV4-3
CASSLDRPNTGELFF
TGCGCCAGCAGCCTGGACAGACCAAACACCGGGGAGCTGTTTTTT
>TRBJ2-1|-|TRBD1|TRBV5-4
CASSLDRGSYNEQFF
TGTGCCAGCAGCTTGGACAGGGGCAGTTACAATGAGCAGTTCTTC
>TRBJ1-3|-|-|TRBV9
CASSVDWGHSTGNTIYF
TGTGCCAGCAGCGTAGATTGGGGCCATAGCACTGGAAACACCATATATTTT
>TRBJ2-1|-|-|TRBV9
CASSPRLGAGEQFF
TGTGCCAGCAGCCCAAGACTGGGAGCGGGTGAGCAGTTCTTC
>TRBJ2-3|few|-|TRBV21-1
CASSKVDIHYTDTQYF
TGTGCCAGCAGCAAAGTGGACATACACTACACAGATACGCAGTATTTT
>TRBJ1-2|-|-|TRBV6-5
CASSDQGSGDYGYTF
TGTGCCAGCAGCGACCAGGGGTCCGGCGACTATGGCTACACCTTC
>TRBJ1-1|-|-|TRBV7-8
CASSFSEGMNTEAFF
TGTGCCAGCAGCTTTTCAGAGGGAATGAACACTGAAGCTTTCTTT
>TRBJ2-1|-|-|TRBV7-2
CASSQGLTDPNEQFF
TGTGCCAGCAGCCAAGGACTCACCGACCCTAATGAGCAGTTCTTC
>TRBJ1-2|-|TRBD1|TRBV2
CASDRDRNYGYTF
TGTGCCAGCGACCGGGACAGGAACTATGGCTACACCTTC
>TRBJ1-1|-|-|TRBV5-6
CASSLDYQGTAFF
TGTGCCAGCAGCTTGGATTACCAGGGCACAGCTTTCTTT
>TRBJ2-7|-|TRBD2|TRBV7-6
CASSLVLTSGGAGYEQYF
TGTGCCAGCAGCTTAGTGCTGACTAGCGGGGGGGCTGGTTACGAGCAGTACTTC
>TRBJ2-5|-|-|TRBV9
CASSEDTLGETQYF
TGTGCCAGCAGCGAGGACACCCTTGGGGAGACCCAGTACTTC
>TRBJ2-3|-|-|TRBV30
CAWRGSPPDTQYF
TGTGCCTGGAGGGGGAGCCCCCCAGATACGCAGTATTTT
>TRBJ2-7|-|TRBD2|TRBV30
CALSAGATPEQYF
TGTGCCCTTTCAGCGGGGGCGACCCCCGAGCAGTACTTC
>TRBJ2-7|-|-|TRBV6-1
CASSASRLNRVTQFTYEQYF
TGTGCCAGCAGTGCGAGCCGCCTAAACAGGGTTACTCAATTTACCTACGAGCAGTACTTC
>TRBJ1-2|few|-|TRBV14
CASSQERQASRVYGYTF
TGTGCCAGCAGCCAAGAAAGACAGGCCAGTCGTGTCTATGGCTACACCTTC
>TRBJ2-3|once|TRBD1|TRBV6-6
CASSRDRGRGTDTQYF
TGTGCCAGCAGCCGAGACAGGGGAAGGGGCACAGATACGCAGTATTTT
>TRBJ2-5|-|TRBD1|TRBV2
CASSLGTGGRETQYF
TGTGCCAGCAGCTTGGGAACAGGGGGCAGGGAGACCCAGTACTTC
>TRBJ2-3|-|-|TRBV7-2
CASSKGGGSDTQYF
TGTGCCAGCAGCAAAGGGGGTGGGTCGGATACGCAGTATTTT
>TRBJ2-7|-|-|TRBV30
CAWRGQGIYEQYF
TGTGCCTGGAGAGGGCAGGGAATCTACGAGCAGTACTTC
>TRBJ2-7|once|TRBD1|TRBV6-5
CASSRGQGAYEQYF
TGTGCCAGCAGCCGCGGACAGGGGGCTTACGAGCAGTACTTC
>TRBJ2-1|once|TRBD2|TRBV11-3
CASSLGASGGNEQFF
TGTGCCAGCAGCTTGGGGGCTAGCGGGGGGAATGAGCAGTTCTTC
>TRBJ1-6|-|-|TRBV5-5
CASTDKPRQSGSPLHF
TGTGCCAGCACCGACAAGCCCCGGCAGTCCGGCTCACCCCTCCACTTT
>TRBJ1-5|-|-|TRBV30
CAWSVASNQPQHF
TGTGCCTGGAGTGTAGCTAGCAATCAGCCCCAGCATTTT
>TRBJ1-1|medium-sized|TRBD1|TRBV29-1
CSAPGQGTIAFF
TGCAGCGCTCCGGGACAGGGTACGATAGCTTTCTTT
>TRBJ1-1|-|TRBD1|TRBV18
CASSTGGGGVTEAFF
TGTGCCAGCTCAACCGGCGGAGGGGGCGTCACTGAAGCTTTCTTT
>TRBJ2-5|-|-|TRBV28
CASSRPGQETQYF
TGTGCCAGCAGCAGACCGGGACAAGAGACCCAGTACTTC
>TRBJ2-5|-|-|TRBV5-4
CASTLTPQETQYF
TGTGCCAGCACCCTGACTCCTCAAGAGACCCAGTACTTC
>TRBJ1-1|-|-|TRBV4-3
CASSQDPGVNTEAFF
TGCGCCAGCAGCCAAGACCCCGGGGTGAACACTGAAGCTTTCTTT